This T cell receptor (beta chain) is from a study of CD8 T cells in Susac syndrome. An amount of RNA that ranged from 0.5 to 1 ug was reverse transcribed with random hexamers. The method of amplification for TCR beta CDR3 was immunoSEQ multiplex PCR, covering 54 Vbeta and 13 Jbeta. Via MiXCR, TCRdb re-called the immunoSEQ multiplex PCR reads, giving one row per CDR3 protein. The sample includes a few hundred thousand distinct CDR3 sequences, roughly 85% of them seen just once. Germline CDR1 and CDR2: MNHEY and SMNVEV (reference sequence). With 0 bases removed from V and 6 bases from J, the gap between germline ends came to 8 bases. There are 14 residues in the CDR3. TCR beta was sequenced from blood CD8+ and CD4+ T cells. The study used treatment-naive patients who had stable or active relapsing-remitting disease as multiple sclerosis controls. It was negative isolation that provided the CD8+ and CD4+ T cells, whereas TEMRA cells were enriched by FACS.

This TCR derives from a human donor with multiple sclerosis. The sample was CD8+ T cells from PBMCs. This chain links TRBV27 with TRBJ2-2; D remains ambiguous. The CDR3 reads CASSLSVVPGELFF. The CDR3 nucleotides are TGTGCCAGCAGTTTATCTGTTGTTCCCGGGGAGCTGTTTTTT.